This T cell receptor beta chain was captured in a study of T cells in Graves' hyperthyroidism and ophthalmopathy (dated by TCRdb to 2018 to 2020). At the level of the whole study: Peripheral blood samples were taken at the time of initial diagnosis, prior to any treatment. The 75 to 100 discovery patients were divided at random into training and test sets in a 7:3 ratio. Thyroid tissue and blood T-cell repertoires from several Graves' hyperthyroidism patients were also compared in the study. The paper reports TCR Vbeta CDR3 sequencing of fewer than 150 peripheral blood samples: approximately 41 ophthalmopathy, about 75 hyperthyroidism and around 17 progressor patients. An independent validation cohort of about 19 hyperthyroidism patients and 17 patients who later progressed to ophthalmopathy tested prospective prediction of ophthalmopathy. To identify distinguishing TCR V-J signatures, a discovery cohort of about 100 patients was used, comprising 40 to 45 with Graves' ophthalmopathy and some 57 with stable Graves' hyperthyroidism. After blood sampling, hyperthyroidism patients were treated with methimazole at a starting dose of 30 mg daily, and ophthalmopathy patients were treated with high-dose intravenous methylprednisolone.

The TCR beta CDR3 regions were amplified from the RNA transcripts. A first-round RT-PCR of the TCR CDR3 used the HTBI primer set with the Qiagen OneStep RT-PCR kit. Libraries were constructed in a second round of multiplex PCR, after which size selection and purification were performed. Sequencing of the libraries was done on an Illumina HiSeq2000 using paired-end 100 bp reads. The paper's processing steps were these. SOAPnuke was used to process the raw data, removing reads that contained adapters or uncalled bases, had a mean Phred below 15, or lacked an exact match to the constant primer or identifier. High-quality paired reads were merged using COPE v1.2.5, and each unique nucleotide sequence was defined as a clonotype. MiTCR v1.1 was used to align clonotypes to the IMGT TRBV, TRBD and TRBJ reference segments. Analysis was restricted to V-J combinations with a frequency above 0.0001, which covered 98% to 99.2% of repertoires. The TCS score was defined as the ratio of F50 (clonal expansion) to E x V (chaos), calculated using BLOSUM62-based TCRdist between CDR3 peptides within each V-J. Welch's t-statistics and random forest reduced roughly 540 V-J features to 10 to 15, which were used in a naive Bayes classifier (R e1071). TCRdb reran the public reads through fastp at Q25 and MiXCR, keeping productive beta chains. Each entry merges the rows of one CDR3 protein and shows their most common DNA and genes. The V and J calls reflect TCRdb's pipeline rather than the authors' work. This sample lists fewer than 400,000 distinct CDR3 sequences; 15% to 19% were detected once. The ten biggest clones cover approximately 30% of the sample.

Turning to this clonotype: Its cognate antigen has yet to be identified. No much larger clone is present one base from it, and per-base qualities are unavailable.

Hyperthyroidism patients were newly diagnosed, had a disease duration of under 2 months, and were aged 18 to 65 years. Patients with uncontrolled infections, other autoimmune diseases, pregnancy or lactation were excluded. Diagnoses relied on clinical symptoms, serum thyroxine and TRAb, thyroid ultrasound and orbital computed tomography. Blood from progressor patients was collected at the time of first diagnosis with hyperthyroidism, before any ophthalmopathy symptoms had appeared. PBMCs were separated from under 11 ml of fresh peripheral blood using Ficoll-Paque density gradient centrifugation. Progressor patients were initially diagnosed with Graves' hyperthyroidism and developed ophthalmopathy during follow-up. Trizol reagent was used to extract total RNA, and RNA quality was then checked on an Agilent 2100 Bioanalyzer. Based on the germline V gene (reference sequence), the CDR1 and CDR2 sequences are LNHDA and SQIVND. Germline trimming: 4 bases from V, 3 bases from J; junction bases outside gene matches: 7. The CDR3 runs 15 residues from the cysteine to the phenylalanine. Only the CDR3 DNA stays, 45 bases, in frame from base 1.

Summary of the overall study and its limitations: Most expanded thyroid clonotypes (frequency above 0.001) were also detected in blood, suggesting blood repertoires may reflect thyroid immune responses. A model built on a 13 V-J signature distinguished ophthalmopathy from stable hyperthyroidism, reaching about 88% sensitivity and approximately 83% specificity in cross-validation and 80%/75% in testing. Sample size was not statistically predetermined, and investigators were not blinded to group allocation. During validation, the model predicted progression to ophthalmopathy a median of approximately 6 months ahead of onset, with just under 71% sensitivity and about 75% specificity.

The clonotype was recovered from a woman aged 18-35 years with Graves' hyperthyroidism that later progressed to Graves' ophthalmopathy. Sequences were obtained from blood. The sequence is built from TRBV19 and TRBJ2-7; TRBD2 matches 9 bases in the middle. The CDR3 corresponds to CASSTSLAGIYEQYF. The nucleotides read TGTGCCAGTAGTACCTCTCTAGCGGGGATCTACGAGCAGTACTTC.